The entry below describes one T cell receptor (beta chain). Its target is unknown. The data derive from a study of relationships among human T cell subsets. TCR alpha and beta CDR3s were amplified from mRNA by semiquantitative ARM-PCR. Exponential amplification used communal superprimers after tagged nested gene-specific primers in ARM-PCR. TCRdb re-called the multiplex PCR reads through MiXCR, storing one row per CDR3 protein. The repertoire includes fewer than 18,000 distinct CDR3 sequences, around two thirds of them detected once, and 30% to 45% sits in the top ten. Overall study findings and caveats: Th1, Th2 and regulatory subsets overlapped substantially in CDR3 sequences. Over 50% of CD8+ cytotoxic sequences were in clones over 100 reads; regulatory and Th2 had few. The seven subsets showed no significant differences in gene usage or CDR3 length. Bead-based sorting did not rule out CD4+CD8+ double-positive cells.

This sequence was found in a man aged 35-49 years in good health. The specimen was total T cells sorted from blood.

CDR3 sequence (DNA): TGTGCCAGCAGTTACCGGGACAGGCGAGGGGCCAACGTCCTGACTTTC. This encodes CASSYRDRRGANVLTF. The chain uses TRBV6-6 and TRBJ2-6; 8 positions agree with TRBD1. The CDR3 spans 16 residues. Germline lookup yields CDR1 MNHNY and CDR2 SVGAGI (reference sequence). The V gene end was trimmed by 2 bases and the J gene end by 4 bases; junction bases not matched to a gene: 4.